A selection of T cell receptor beta chains follows, all from one sample in a study of neurological immune-mediated disorders. TCRdb analysed the 5' RACE reads with MiXCR anew, one entry per CDR3 protein. This table holds about 20,000 distinct CDR3 sequences, roughly 15% found once. Material: PBMCs. The receptors shown here come from a female donor with HTLV-1-associated myelopathy (HAM/TSP). Each CDR3 is given with its conserved first and last residue. D genes are given only for firm matches. Clone size, where shown, is once, few, many, or a class for clones that have expanded.

>few|TRBJ2-3|.|TRBV30
TGTGCCTGGAGTGGCGGTGATACGCAGTATTTT
CAWSGGDTQYF
>many|TRBJ2-1|TRBD2|TRBV7-2
TGTGCCAGCAGCCCCCAGGGACTAGCGGGATACAATGAGCAGTTCTTC
CASSPQGLAGYNEQFF
>.|TRBJ1-2|TRBD1|TRBV6-6
TGTGCCAGCAGAAGGGACAGGGTGCTCTATGGCTACACCTTC
CASRRDRVLYGYTF
>many|TRBJ1-2|.|TRBV4-3
TGCGCCAGCAGCCAAGTTCGACAAGGGGATGGCTACACCTTC
CASSQVRQGDGYTF
>medium-sized|TRBJ2-5|TRBD2|TRBV20-1
TGCAGTGCTAGAGAGCCCGGGGGGGCCTCAGAGACCCAGTACTTC
CSAREPGGASETQYF
>many|TRBJ2-7|TRBD1|TRBV6-5
TGTGCCAGCACAGACAGGGCAGGGTACGAGCAGTACTTC
CASTDRAGYEQYF
>.|TRBJ2-1|TRBD2|TRBV7-8
TGTGCCAGCAGCTTCTTAGCGGGAGCCAACAATGAGCAGTTCTTC
CASSFLAGANNEQFF
>.|TRBJ1-6|.|TRBV27
TGTGCCAGCAGTTCTCATACAGGGTACGGTTCACCCCTCCACTTT
CASSSHTGYGSPLHF
>many|TRBJ2-1|TRBD2|TRBV25-1
TGTGCCAGCAGTGAATTGGAAGGGACTAGCGAGAGTGAGCAGTTCTTC
CASSELEGTSESEQFF
>many|TRBJ2-1|TRBD2|TRBV12-3/TRBV12-4
TGTGCCAGCAGTTTAGGCGGGGGACTTTACAATGAGCAGTTCTTC
CASSLGGGLYNEQFF
>many|TRBJ2-3|TRBD1|TRBV25-1
TGTGCCAGCAGTGAAAGCACAGGGGTGGCAGATACGCAGTATTTT
CASSESTGVADTQYF
>many|TRBJ2-5|TRBD2|TRBV5-1
TGCGCCAGCAGCCCTAGAGCGGGAGGGCTCCAAGAGACCCAGTACTTC
CASSPRAGGLQETQYF
>many|TRBJ2-1|TRBD2|TRBV7-9
TGTGCCAGCAGCCGCGGCTCTAGCGGGAGCTACAATGAGCAGTTCTTC
CASSRGSSGSYNEQFF
>many|TRBJ2-6|.|TRBV12-3/TRBV12-4
TGTGCCAGCAGTTTAGTTCTCTCTGGGGCCAACGTCCTGACTTTC
CASSLVLSGANVLTF
>.|TRBJ2-2|TRBD1|TRBV28
TGTGACAGCAGTCGGACAGGGGGTATGGACGGGGAGCTGTTTTTT
CDSSRTGGMDGELFF
>many|TRBJ2-1|.|TRBV27
TGTGCCAGCCGGGGAGGGGGGCACACTGAGCAGTTCTTC
CASRGGGHTEQFF
>many|TRBJ2-3|.|TRBV10-3
TGTGCCATCCGCGCCGGGGGAGCCACAGATACGCAGTATTTT
CAIRAGGATDTQYF
>many|TRBJ2-4|TRBD1|TRBV20-1
TGCAGTGCTAGAGGGGGGACAGGGACGAACATTCAGTACTTC
CSARGGTGTNIQYF
>many|TRBJ2-1|TRBD2|TRBV20-1
TGCAGTGCTGGTAAAGCGGGGGGATCCTACAATGAGCAGTTCTTC
CSAGKAGGSYNEQFF
>many|TRBJ2-3|TRBD1|TRBV5-1
TGCGCCAGCAGCACCGGACAGGACCGCACAGATACGCAGTATTTT
CASSTGQDRTDTQYF
>many|TRBJ2-5|.|TRBV7-2
TGTGCCAGCAGCTTAGTTGGGAGTGAGACCCAGTACTTC
CASSLVGSETQYF
>many|TRBJ2-7|TRBD2|TRBV4-1
TGCGCCAGCAGGAGGAGTTCTAACGGGGGGGCATCCTACGAGCAGTACTTC
CASRRSSNGGASYEQYF
>.|TRBJ2-7|.|TRBV7-8
TGTGTCAGCAGCTTAGTATCGTGGGGCCCTATCTACGAGCAGTACTTC
CVSSLVSWGPIYEQYF
>medium-sized|TRBJ2-7|.|TRBV20-1
TGCAGTGCTAGAGAAGGAGGACTATACTACGAGCAGTACTTC
CSAREGGLYYEQYF
>many|TRBJ2-5|TRBD1|TRBV20-1
TGCAGTGCTAGAGTGCGGCTAGGGGGCGGAGAGACCCAGTACTTC
CSARVRLGGGETQYF
>many|TRBJ2-7|.|TRBV15
TGTGCCACCAGCAGAGATGTAGGGTTCTACGAGCAGTACTTC
CATSRDVGFYEQYF
>many|TRBJ1-2|TRBD1|TRBV4-1
TGCGCCAGCAGCCAAGTCTGGACAGGCTATGGCTACACCTTC
CASSQVWTGYGYTF
>many|TRBJ2-6|.|TRBV18
TGTGCCAGCTCACTCACGGGGCAGGCGACAGATTCCTCTGGGGCCAACGTCCTGACTTTC
CASSLTGQATDSSGANVLTF
>many|TRBJ2-1|.|TRBV5-8
TGTGCCAGCAGCTTAGAGACTAGGGGGGTAGATGAGCAGTTCTTC
CASSLETRGVDEQFF
>many|TRBJ1-2|.|TRBV20-1
TGCAGTGCTAGGGACAGCACCTATGGCTACACCTTC
CSARDSTYGYTF
>medium-sized|TRBJ1-5|.|TRBV10-3
TGTGCCATCAGTGAGTCTAGCAATCAGCCCCAGCATTTT
CAISESSNQPQHF
>many|TRBJ2-1|.|TRBV29-1
TGCAGCGTTGAATGGGGGAGGGGGAATGAGCAGTTCTTC
CSVEWGRGNEQFF
>many|TRBJ2-1|TRBD2|TRBV14
TGTGCCAGCAGCCAAGATTGGGAGGGTAATGAGCAGTTCTTC
CASSQDWEGNEQFF
>many|TRBJ2-5|TRBD1|TRBV30
TGTGCCTGGAGTGGGACAGGGAGTGGGACCCAGTACTTC
CAWSGTGSGTQYF
>many|TRBJ2-4|TRBD2|TRBV10-1
TGCGCCAGCAGTGAAGGCACTAGCGGGAGAGGGAACATTCAGTACTTC
CASSEGTSGRGNIQYF
>many|TRBJ2-3|.|TRBV20-1
TGCAGTGCCGAAGGGACACAAAGGGGAGATACGCAGTATTTT
CSAEGTQRGDTQYF
>many|TRBJ2-7|TRBD2|TRBV5-1
TGCGCCAGCAGCATAGAACTAGCGGTGACCTACGAGCAGTACTTC
CASSIELAVTYEQYF
>few|TRBJ2-1|TRBD2|TRBV7-6
TGTGCCAGCAGCAAAATCGCGGGAGGGCGGTTGGATGAGCAGTTCTTC
CASSKIAGGRLDEQFF
>many|TRBJ1-5|.|TRBV20-1
TGCAGTGCTATTCAACAGGTGAATCAGCCCCAGCATTTT
CSAIQQVNQPQHF
>.|TRBJ1-5|.|TRBV20-1
TGCAGTACTAGAGATGTGGGGGCGAATCAGCCCCAGCATTTT
CSTRDVGANQPQHF
>.|TRBJ2-6|.|TRBV7-3
TGTGCCAGCAGCTTAGCCTCTGGGGCCAACGTCCTGACTTTC
CASSLASGANVLTF
>many|TRBJ2-5|TRBD2|TRBV7-2
TGTGCCAGCAGCTTAGCGTGGGGGGGGGGTCACCAGGAGACCCAGTACTTC
CASSLAWGGGHQETQYF
>many|TRBJ1-1|TRBD1|TRBV7-8
TGTGCCAGCACCCCAGAGCAGGGACAGGGGCGGGAAGCTTTCTTT
CASTPEQGQGREAFF
>medium-sized|TRBJ2-2|TRBD1|TRBV12-3/TRBV12-4
TGTGCCAGCAGCCGCAACCGGGACAGGGCTAACCCCGGGGAGCTGTTTTTT
CASSRNRDRANPGELFF
>many|TRBJ2-7|TRBD2|TRBV6-2/TRBV6-3
TGTGCCAGCATTGGGACTACTCCTCTAATCGAGCAGTACTTC
CASIGTTPLIEQYF
>many|TRBJ2-5|.|TRBV7-9
TGTGCCAGCAGCCAATACGGCCACCAAGAGACCCAGTACTTC
CASSQYGHQETQYF
>.|TRBJ1-2|.|TRBV5-1
TGCGCCAGCAGCGGGGACGACGACGGAATCTATGGCTACACCTTC
CASSGDDDGIYGYTF
>many|TRBJ2-5|TRBD2|TRBV12-3/TRBV12-4
TGTGCCAGCAGTTTAAGGGGGACTAGTTTGGGGACCCAGTACTTC
CASSLRGTSLGTQYF
>many|TRBJ2-1|.|TRBV10-1
TGCGCCAGCAGCTCTGGGGGGCTCGGGAATGAGCAGTTCTTC
CASSSGGLGNEQFF
>medium-sized|TRBJ2-7|.|TRBV3-1
TGTGCCAGCAGCCAAGCATTCGGTTCCTACGAGCAGTACTTC
CASSQAFGSYEQYF
>many|TRBJ1-1|.|TRBV5-1
TGCGCCAGCCGCCCGGGACAAAGCACTGAAGCTTTCTTT
CASRPGQSTEAFF
>many|TRBJ2-1|.|TRBV5-1
TGCGCCAGCAGCTTGGGCGGGGGCCGACACAATGAGCAGTTCTTC
CASSLGGGRHNEQFF
>many|TRBJ2-7|.|TRBV29-1
TGCAGCGTTATACCTGAGAACGGCTACGAGCAGTACTTC
CSVIPENGYEQYF
>many|TRBJ1-1|.|TRBV6-5
TGTGCCAGCAGAAAAGGGGGGTTGAGCACTGAAGCTTTCTTT
CASRKGGLSTEAFF
>many|TRBJ2-4|.|TRBV5-1
TGCGCCAGCAGCTTGGGCAGCCGGGAAAGGTCGGCCAAAAACATTCAGTACTTC
CASSLGSRERSAKNIQYF
>few|TRBJ1-3|.|TRBV7-8
TGTGCCAGCAGCTCATTTGGAAACACCATATATTTT
CASSSFGNTIYF
>medium-sized|TRBJ1-2|.|TRBV29-1
TGCAGCGTTGAAGAGGTCGGCAGGACCTATGGCTACACCTTC
CSVEEVGRTYGYTF
>many|TRBJ2-3|TRBD1|TRBV20-1
TGCAGTGCTAGAGGAAGAGCCGGGACAGGGGGCGTGGATACGCAGTATTTT
CSARGRAGTGGVDTQYF